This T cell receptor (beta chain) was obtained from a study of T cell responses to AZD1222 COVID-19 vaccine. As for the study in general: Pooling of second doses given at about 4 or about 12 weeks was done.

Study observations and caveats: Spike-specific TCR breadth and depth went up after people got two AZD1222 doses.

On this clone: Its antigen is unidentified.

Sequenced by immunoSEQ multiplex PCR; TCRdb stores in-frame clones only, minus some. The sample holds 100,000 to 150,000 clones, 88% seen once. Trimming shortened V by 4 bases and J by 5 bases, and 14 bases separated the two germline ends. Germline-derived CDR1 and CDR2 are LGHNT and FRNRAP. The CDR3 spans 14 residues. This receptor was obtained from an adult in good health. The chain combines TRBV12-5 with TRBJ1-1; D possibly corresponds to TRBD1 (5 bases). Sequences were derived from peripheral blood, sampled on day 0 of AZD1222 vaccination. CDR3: CASGSGHGRTEAFF. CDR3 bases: TGTGCTAGTGGTTCCGGACATGGTCGGACTGAAGCTTTCTTT.